A single sample gave rise to the 3 T cell receptor beta chains below, sequenced in a study of T cell responses to AZD1222 COVID-19 vaccine. The method was immunoSEQ multiplex PCR; TCRdb's version includes in-frame clones alone and lacks a portion of them. The repertoire consists of about 130,000 clones, with about 91% occurring once and the leading ten covering about 1.9%. The specimen was peripheral blood, collected on day 0 of AZD1222 vaccination. The receptors derive from an adult in good health.

The chain uses TRBV9 and TRBJ2-2; D is undetermined. The V and J ends lost 0 bases and 4 bases respectively, with 10 bases between them. The CDR3 contains 15 residues. Germline-derived CDR1 and CDR2 are SGDLS and YYNGEE. The CDR3 DNA follows: TGTGCCAGCAGCGTAGTGGGCAGCGCCACCGGGGAGCTGTTTTTT. Amino acids: CASSVVGSATGELFF.

V is TRBV3-1 (or the pseudogene TRBV3-2) and J is TRBJ1-2; 8 nucleotides match TRBD1. The V and J ends lost 4 bases and 4 bases, in that order; junction bases with no gene match: 8. Germline V gene data show CDR1 as LGHDT and CDR2 as YNNKEL (reference sequence). CDR3 length: 15 residues. The CDR3 bases are TGTGCCAGCAGCCGGGATGCGACAGGGGCCTATGGCTACACCTTC. This codes for CASSRDATGAYGYTF.

This chain connects TRBV16 to TRBJ1-5; no definite D call. V dropped 3 bases and J dropped 9 bases, with 12 bases sitting between them. This CDR3 comprises 13 residues. Germline V gene data show CDR1 as KGHSY and CDR2 as FQNENV. The CDR3 sequence is CASSQLLGRPQHF. The DNA of the CDR3 is TGTGCCAGCAGCCAGTTATTGGGAAGGCCCCAGCATTTT.